This TCR beta chain was recovered during a study of cytomegalovirus exposure and HLA in healthy donors. The junction had 8 bases not matched to a gene; V was cut back by 5 bases and J by 9 bases. CDR1 and CDR2 from the germline V gene are MDHEN and SYDVKM. CDR3 length equals 15 residues. With 60 Vbeta and 13 Jbeta primers, the PCR was carried out. Sequencing used immunoSEQ multiplex PCR; TCRdb keeps in-frame clones, though not all of them. The sample records roughly 140,000 clones, around 9.6% being singletons. This clone appeared a few times. This rearrangement joins TRBV28 to TRBJ1-6, with TRBD1 matching 9 bases. This receptor was taken from a male donor in good health and CMV-seronegative. Sequencing was done on a sample of PBMCs. The CDR3 DNA sequence: TGTGCCAGCAGTGACCCCGGGACAGGGACTTCACCCCTCCACTTT. Translated, it gives CASSDPGTGTSPLHF.